The 11 T cell receptor beta chains reported below all come from one sample, sequenced in a study of CD8+CD57+ T cells in acquired aplastic anemia. For CDR3 and TCR beta VDJ profiling, genomic DNA was the template used. TCRdb passed the reads through MiXCR, listing each CDR3 protein once. The sample holds roughly 160,000 distinct CDR3 sequences, around 60% seen once. Source material: sorted CD4+, CD8+, or CD8+CD57+ T cells (not recorded which) from PBMCs. These receptors all stem from a human donor in good health.

This clonotype was counted many times. The chain couples TRBV10-2 to TRBJ2-7, with D unresolved. CDR3 length: 14 residues. V lost 0 bases, J lost 3 bases, and 9 bases lay in between. The germline V gene has CDR1 WSHSY and CDR2 SAAADI. The CDR3 sequence: CASSESYKDYEQYF. DNA of the CDR3: TGCGCCAGCAGTGAGTCTTACAAAGACTACGAGCAGTACTTC.

The chain links TRBV5-1 to TRBJ2-7; 10 nucleotides align to TRBD2. Germline CDR1 is SGHRS and CDR2 is YFSETQ. After removal of 0 bases from V and 7 bases from J, the junction contained 4 bases not matched to a gene. This CDR3 is 14 amino acids long. The CDR3 region has the DNA TGCGCCAGCAGCTTGGATCCTAGCGGGGGTGAGCAGTACTTC. Its translation: CASSLDPSGGEQYF.

About this clonotype itself: Sequence at one end of the junction differs from germline and may be a read error. The chain recombines TRBV7-2 with TRBJ2-7; D might be TRBD2 (5 bases). Germline CDR1 and CDR2: SGHTA and FQGNSA. This CDR3 is built from 13 residues. The CDR3 nucleotides are TGTGCTAGCAGCTTAGGCGAGGATTGGGAGCAGCACTTC. It encodes CASSLGEDWEQHF. Looking up the rest from reference TRBV7-2 and TRBJ2-7 gives the full variable domain: GAGVSQSPSNKVTEKGKDVELRCDPISGHTALYWYRQSLGQGLEFLIYFQGNSAPDKSGLPSDRFSAERTGGSVSTLTIQRTQQEDSAVYLCASSLGEDWEQHFGPGTRLTVT.

The genes are TRBV7-2 and TRBJ1-1, with D perhaps matching TRBD1 (6 bases). This CDR3 contains 16 residues. The germline V gene has CDR1 SGHTA and CDR2 FQGNSA. Trimming removed 0 bases at V and 0 bases at J, with 11 bases between. CDR3 nucleotide sequence: TGTGCCAGCAGCTTAGCGGGGGCAGGGATGAACACTGAAGCTTTCTTT. Translating gives CASSLAGAGMNTEAFF.

The V gene is TRBV7-3, the J gene TRBJ2-5, with D perhaps being TRBD1 or TRBD2 (5 bases each). There are 15 residues in the CDR3. V was trimmed by 5 bases and J by 4 bases, leaving 17 bases between them. Germline V gives CDR1 SGHTA, CDR2 FQGTGA. CDR3 sequence reads: CASSIGASSPETQYF. For the CDR3, the DNA is TGTGCCAGCAGCATAGGGGCTAGCTCCCCAGAGACCCAGTACTTC.

The CDR3 sequence is CASSFRTGGTHGYTF. The CDR3 DNA sequence: TGTGCCAGCAGCTTCCGGACAGGGGGCACCCATGGCTACACCTTC. The chain links TRBV5-4 to TRBJ1-2; 11 bases match TRBD1. V gave up 2 bases and J gave up 6 bases; unmatched junction bases: 6. The CDR3 covers 15 residues. In germline, CDR1 is SGHNT, CDR2 YYREEE (reference sequence).

V is TRBV7-9 and J is TRBJ2-5; tentative D call: TRBD2 (6 bases). CDR1 is SEHNR and CDR2 is FQNEAQ in the germline V gene (reference sequence). The length of the CDR3 is 16 residues. V was clipped by 2 bases and J by 2 bases, with 15 bases between them. The CDR3 DNA reads TGTGCCAGCAGCTTACTGAGCGGGCCCTATCAAGAGACCCAGTACTTC. It is translated as CASSLLSGPYQETQYF.

The genes are TRBV7-9 and TRBJ2-7, with 8 bases fitting TRBD1. CDR1 is SEHNR and CDR2 is FQNEAQ in the germline V gene (reference sequence). This CDR3 region has 15 residues. J gave up 3 bases and V 3 bases, and 7 bases lay outside the gene matches. This CDR3 reads CASSLLGTGNYEQYF. In DNA, the CDR3 is TGTGCCAGCAGCTTGCTCGGGACAGGCAACTACGAGCAGTACTTC. Full variable domain (remainder filled in from reference TRBV7-9 and TRBJ2-7): DTGVSQNPRHKITKRGQNVTFRCDPISEHNRLYWYRQTLGQGPEFLTYFQNEAQLEKSRLLSDRFSAERPKGSFSTLEIQRTEQGDSAMYLCASSLLGTGNYEQYFGPGTRLTVT.

The chain couples TRBV10-2 to TRBJ2-7, with D possibly being TRBD1 (6 bases). CDR3 length: 13 amino acids. In germline, CDR1 is WSHSY, CDR2 SAAADI. The V and J ends lost 3 bases and 5 bases respectively, with 11 bases between them. The CDR3 loop is CASSERQVHEQYF. As DNA, the CDR3 is TGCGCCAGCAGTGAACGACAGGTCCACGAGCAGTACTTC.

This clonotype was recorded a few times. The chain couples TRBV7-6 to TRBJ2-5; D is unclear. Trimming cost V 4 bases and J 1 base, with 4 bases left between them. Germline V gene data show CDR1 as SGHVS and CDR2 as FNYEAQ. CDR3 length equals 12 residues. Here the CDR3 reads CASSSAQETQYF. The DNA for the CDR3 is TGTGCCAGCAGCTCTGCCCAAGAGACCCAGTACTTC.

The chain couples TRBV29-1 to TRBJ1-6; D may be TRBD1 (6 bases). In germline, CDR1 is SQVTM, CDR2 ANQGSEA. Trimming cost V 6 bases and J 8 bases, with 14 bases left between them. CDR3 length: 13 amino acids. The CDR3 loop reads CSVRGAEDSPLHF. Here the CDR3 DNA reads TGCAGCGTACGGGGGGCGGAGGATTCACCCCTCCACTTT.